The T cell receptor beta chain described here comes from a study of regulatory T cells in long-lasting Graves disease. The study, taken as a whole, reports: Persistent Graves' patients showed a TCR diversity that was lower than that of newly diagnosed ones.

Sequencing libraries for TCR beta were prepared with iRepertoire HTBI primers and Arm-PCR of CDR3 regions. Authors' methods: Across all samples, roughly 60 TRBV segments and 15 or so TRBJ segments were identified. TCRdb processed the multiplex PCR reads anew with MiXCR; each CDR3 protein has one entry. TCRdb assigned the V and J calls; the authors' analysis was not used. This table holds 400,000 to 450,000 distinct CDR3 sequences, around 20% found once. Time point specified: persistent/refractory GD, antithyroid drugs over 5 years with positive TRAb. PBMCs were the source of the RNA used for TCR sequencing. This CDR3 contains 15 residues. Germline V gene lookup returns CDR1 MDHEN and CDR2 SYDVKM. The junction had 8 bases not matched to a gene; V was cut back by 6 bases and J by 5 bases. This clonotype was found many times. The antigen is not known.

The origin of this receptor is a female donor with Graves disease. Here the sequenced sample was peripheral blood mononuclear cells (PBMCs), taken when the disease was refractory, from a patient treated with antithyroid drugs. This chain uses TRBV28 with TRBJ2-2; TRBD1 matches 8 bases. The CDR3 coding sequence is TGTGCCAGCAGCTCCGGACAGGGAAGGACCGGGGAGCTGTTTTTT. It translates to CASSSGQGRTGELFF.